This TCR beta chain was obtained from a study of cytomegalovirus exposure and HLA in healthy donors. Study as a whole: Out of about 360 genotyped donors, about 80% belonged to the Caucasian-associated ancestry cluster. Findings and caveats of the study: A list of more than 150 TCR beta chains associated with cytomegalovirus was given. As a later analysis showed, a missense DCLRE1C variant was linked to trimming of TCR beta V- and J-genes.

In the PCR, 60 Vbeta and 13 Jbeta primers were used. Per the original data handling: As a later analysis found, there were approximately 80 million unique TCR beta chains, of which roughly 11 million were shared. TCRdb keeps only in-frame clones here, not all; method: immunoSEQ multiplex PCR. V and J calls and clone size follow that table, whereas D and trimming were derived from the DNA. This sample has 200,000 to 250,000 clones, with roughly 87% found just once. About this clone: The antigen remains undetermined.

The CDR3 is made up of 15 amino acids. Per the germline V gene, CDR1 is MRHNA and CDR2 is SNTAGT. Germline trimming cut 4 bases from V and 3 bases from J; bases unmatched to any gene: 6. Specimen: PBMCs. The TCR originated in a woman between 35 and 50 years old in good health and CMV-seropositive. This chain uses TRBV6-4 with TRBJ1-1; 9 bases align to TRBD1. The CDR3 loop reads CASSGQDRGYTEAFF. The CDR3 DNA sequence: TGTGCCAGCAGTGGACAGGACAGGGGATACACTGAAGCTTTCTTT.